Detailed here is one TCR beta chain. This record belongs to a study of blood T cell repertoires in COVID-19. Study at large: PBMCs, B-cell-depleted T cells, or T cells were the source of the cDNA or gDNA that made up the material.

From germline, CDR1 is SGDLS and CDR2 YYNGEE. CDR3 length: 15 amino acids. V was clipped by 2 bases and J by 1 base; unmatched bases: 4. Original analysis: Nucleated cell number was recorded as an estimate derived from reference gene primer amplification. The protocol was immunoSEQ multiplex PCR, while the TCRdb copy is restricted to in-frame clones and leaves out a portion. V, J and clone size reflect that table, while D and trimming were determined from the DNA. The profile shows 110,000 or so clones, 70% to 85% of them singletons. The sequence derives from a woman of 80 years or more with active or convalescent COVID-19. The V call is TRBV9, the J call TRBJ2-7, with TRBD2 identical over 9 bases. Sequencing was done on a sample of peripheral blood. The CDR3 DNA sequence: TGTGCCAGCAGCGTCGAGGCGGGAGGGTCCTACGAGCAGTACTTC. This sequence encodes CASSVEAGGSYEQYF.